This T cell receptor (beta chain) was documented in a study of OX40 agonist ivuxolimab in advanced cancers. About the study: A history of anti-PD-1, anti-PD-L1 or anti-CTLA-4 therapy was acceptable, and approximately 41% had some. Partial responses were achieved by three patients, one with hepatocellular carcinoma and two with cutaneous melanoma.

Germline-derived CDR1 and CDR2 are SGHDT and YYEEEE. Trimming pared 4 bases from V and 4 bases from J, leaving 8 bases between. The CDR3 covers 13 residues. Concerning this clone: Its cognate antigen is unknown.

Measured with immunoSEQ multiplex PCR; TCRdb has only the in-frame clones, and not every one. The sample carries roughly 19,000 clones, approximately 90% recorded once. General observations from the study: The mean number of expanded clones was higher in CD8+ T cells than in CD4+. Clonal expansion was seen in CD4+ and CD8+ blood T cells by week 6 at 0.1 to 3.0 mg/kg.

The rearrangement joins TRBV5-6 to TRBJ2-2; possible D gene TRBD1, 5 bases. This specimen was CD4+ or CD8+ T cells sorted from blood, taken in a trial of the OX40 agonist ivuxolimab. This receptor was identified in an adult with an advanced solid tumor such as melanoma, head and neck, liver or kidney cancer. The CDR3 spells CASSGASTGELFF. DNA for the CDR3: TGTGCCAGCAGCGGGGCCAGCACCGGGGAGCTGTTTTTT. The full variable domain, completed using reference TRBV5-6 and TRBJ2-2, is DAGVTQSPTHLIKTRGQQVTLRCSPKSGHDTVSWYQQALGQGPQFIFQYYEEEERQRGNFPDRFSGHQFPNYSSELNVNALLLGDSALYLCASSGASTGELFFGEGSRLTVL.